A single sample is the source of the 3 T cell receptor beta chains below, sequenced in a study of a mutant IDH1 vaccine in newly diagnosed glioma. Time point described: baseline, week 1 (first vaccination visit). Described treatment: pre-vaccination baseline after standard-of-care therapy. Measured with immunoSEQ multiplex PCR; TCRdb has only the in-frame clones, and not every one. The sample contains some 67,000 clones, around 88% of which appear only once. This sample comprised peripheral blood mononuclear cells (PBMCs), obtained from a glioma patient treated with radiotherapy, temozolomide or both. These receptors were obtained from a woman aged 18-35 years with glioma. Some clones in this sample may be carry-over from other donors' samples.

This clone appeared a few times. V and J are TRBV19 and TRBJ1-2; D not certain. From germline, CDR1 is LNHDA and CDR2 SQIVND (reference sequence). V gave up 10 bases and J gave up 6 bases, with 21 bases separating them. There are 14 residues in the CDR3. In DNA form, the CDR3 reads TGTGCCACCACTCCGGGTCAGAAGGAGGATGGCTACACCTTC. Translation gives CATTPGQKEDGYTF.

The chain recombines TRBV7-9 with TRBJ2-1, with 7 bases matching TRBD2. V gave up 3 bases and J gave up 7 bases; unmatched junction bases: 12. Germline loops: CDR1 SEHNR, CDR2 FQNEAQ (reference sequence). The CDR3 has 16 residues. CDR3 nucleotides: TGTGCCAGCAGCTTTGCGGGGGTGAGTGGTTGGAATGAGCAGTTCTTC. Its protein product is CASSFAGVSGWNEQFF.

V gene TRBV6-1 combines with J gene TRBJ1-6, with D uncertain. V was clipped by 5 bases and J by 8 bases, with 10 bases between them. CDR1 and CDR2 from the germline V gene are MNHNS and SASEGT. The CDR3 runs to 13 residues. For the CDR3, the DNA is TGTGCCAGCAGTACAAAGAGCGATTCACCCCTCCACTTT. This gives the protein CASSTKSDSPLHF.